Reported below is one T cell receptor (beta chain). The antigen remains unidentified. The sample belongs to a study of cytomegalovirus exposure and HLA in healthy donors. General study points: More than 150 TCR beta chains were listed as cytomegalovirus-associated. One cluster of highly shared sequence variants probably arose as a sequencing artifact.

Among the donors, all were healthy bone marrow donors. Use of 60 Vbeta and 13 Jbeta primers characterized the PCR. In the study's own analysis: In a later analysis, the count reached 80 million or so unique TCR beta chains, with around 10 million shared. The repertoire was sequenced with immunoSEQ multiplex PCR; TCRdb's copy has only in-frame clones and lacks some. V and J calls and clone size are copied from that table; D and trimming were computed from the DNA. The sample includes 150,000 or so clones, 65% to 85% of them seen just once. The sequenced sample consisted of PBMCs. The TCR comes from a woman aged 40-49 years in good health and CMV-seropositive.

CDR3 nucleotide sequence: TGTGCCAGCAGCGTAGACCCTAGCGGGGGGGCCACCGGGGAGCTGTTTTTT. This codes for CASSVDPSGGATGELFF. This sequence joins TRBV9 and TRBJ2-2; 12 nucleotides match TRBD2. CDR1 and CDR2 from the germline V gene are SGDLS and YYNGEE. The CDR3 runs to 17 residues. After removal of 0 bases from V and 4 bases from J, the junction contained 4 bases not matched to a gene.